Below are 5 T cell receptor beta chains sequenced from a single sample in a study of cytotoxic CD8 clonotypes in ibrutinib-treated CLL (dated by TCRdb to 2020 to 2022). Library preparation was by the immunoSEQ multiplex PCR assay. What TCRdb holds here is the immuneACCESS table cut down to in-frame rearrangements. Part of the clones is not present; checked against another copy, under half of the missing clones reflect an unresolved V gene, and the others are unexplained. Recorded for this sample are tens of thousands of clones; 57% of them occurred a single time. Jointly, the top ten make up 14% to 15% of the sample. According to the study, the label for this sample's time point signals: about a year on ibrutinib. This specimen was PBMCs, taken after 12 months of ibrutinib treatment. These receptors came from a human donor with chronic lymphocytic leukemia.

This clone was picked up many times. The chain employs TRBV29-1 and TRBJ2-7; D is tentatively TRBD1 or TRBD2 (5 bases each). The CDR3 is 14 residues long. V was clipped by 1 base and J by 2 bases, with 12 bases between them. Per the germline V gene, CDR1 is SQVTM and CDR2 is ANQGSEA. The CDR3 DNA is TGCAGCGTTGAAGGAGGGGTCGCCCCCTACGAGCAGTACTTC. It is translated as CSVEGGVAPYEQYF.

V usage is TRBV4-2 and J usage is TRBJ1-2, with D possibly TRBD1 on 5 matching bases. Trimming pared 3 bases from V and 3 bases from J, leaving 5 bases between. This CDR3 is 12 amino acids long. Per the germline V gene, CDR1 is LGHNA and CDR2 is YNFKEQ. This CDR3 reads CASSQGDYGYTF. CDR3 DNA sequence: TGTGCCAGCAGCCAGGGGGACTATGGCTACACCTTC.

This clone was seen repeatedly, ten times or more. This chain's CDR3 is CASSLVDSPLHF. The CDR3 DNA reads TGTGCCAGCAGCTTGGTGGATTCACCCCTCCACTTT. This chain links TRBV5-5 with TRBJ1-6, with unresolved D. V shed 0 bases and J shed 8 bases, with 3 bases lying between them. The length of the CDR3 is 12 residues. Germline assignment: CDR1 SGHKS and CDR2 YYEKEE (reference sequence).

This rearrangement joins TRBV5-4 to TRBJ2-1, with 11 bases aligning to TRBD2. Germline CDR1 and CDR2: SGHNT and YYREEE (reference sequence). The CDR3 runs to 15 residues. V trimming: 2 bases; J trimming: 4 bases; junction bases outside the gene matches: 2. The CDR3 DNA sequence: TGTGCCAGCAGCTTTTCTAGCGGGGGGTACAATGAGCAGTTCTTC. The encoded protein is CASSFSSGGYNEQFF. Full variable domain (remainder filled in from reference TRBV5-4 and TRBJ2-1): ETGVTQSPTHLIKTRGQQVTLRCSSQSGHNTVSWYQQALGQGPQFIFQYYREEENGRGNFPPRFSGLQFPNYSSELNVNALELDDSALYLCASSFSSGGYNEQFFGPGTRLTVL.

This clone came up a few times. The chain links TRBV10-3 to TRBJ2-5; TRBD2 matches 7 bases. This CDR3 contains 17 residues. J lost 5 bases, V lost 2 bases, and 14 bases had no gene match. Germline CDR1 ENHRY, CDR2 SYGVKD. The CDR3 here is CAISETRLAHDWETQYF. The CDR3 DNA reads as TGTGCCATCAGTGAGACCCGACTAGCCCACGATTGGGAGACCCAGTACTTC.